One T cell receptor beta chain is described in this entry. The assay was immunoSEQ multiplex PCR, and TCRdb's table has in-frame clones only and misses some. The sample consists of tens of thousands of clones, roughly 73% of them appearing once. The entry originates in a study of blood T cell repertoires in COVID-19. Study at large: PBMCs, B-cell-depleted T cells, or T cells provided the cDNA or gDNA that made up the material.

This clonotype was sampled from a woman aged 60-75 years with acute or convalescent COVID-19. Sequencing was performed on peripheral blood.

CDR3 sequence: CASRGEGTDTQYF. In DNA, the CDR3 is TGTGCCAGCAGGGGGGAGGGCACAGATACGCAGTATTTT. The chain uses TRBV12-3 or TRBV12-4 and TRBJ2-3, with a possible D match to TRBD2 (6 bases). This CDR3 has 13 residues. V was trimmed by 6 bases and J by 1 base, leaving 8 bases between them.